These 24 T cell receptor beta chains were all obtained from the same sample, sequenced in a study of CD8+CD57+ T cells in acquired aplastic anemia. Genomic DNA templated the TCR beta VDJ and CDR3 profiling. Using its own MiXCR run on the reads, TCRdb lists one record per CDR3 protein. This table holds about 160,000 distinct CDR3 sequences, just under 45% found once. Source material: sorted CD4+, CD8+, or CD8+CD57+ T cells (not recorded which) from PBMCs. Every receptor here comes from a human donor in good health.

The rearrangement joins TRBV7-9 to TRBJ2-5; D might be TRBD1 or TRBD2, each matching 6 bases. Between the trimmed V and J ends, which lost 1 base and 4 bases, there was a span of 16 bases. There are 16 residues in the CDR3. Germline V gene data show CDR1 as SEHNR and CDR2 as FQNEAQ (reference sequence). CDR3 nucleotide sequence: TGTGCCAGCAGCTTAGACCAAGGGGGGCTAGGAGAGACCCAGTACTTC. It encodes CASSLDQGGLGETQYF.

This clonotype was found many times. V usage is TRBV14 and J usage is TRBJ2-1; D is uncertain. The CDR3 consists of 13 residues. Deletions cut 0 bases from V and 10 bases from J, with 10 bases between. CDR1 is SGHDN, CDR2 FVKESK, per germline. The CDR3 loop reads CASSQDKRSEQFF. The CDR3 nucleotides are TGTGCCAGCAGCCAAGACAAGCGATCGGAGCAGTTCTTC.

About this clonotype itself: This may be a read error: a much more frequent sequence differs by one nucleotide. No conserved phenylalanine or tryptophan is present at the end of the CDR3, so a read error is the likely explanation. The genes are TRBV7-2 and TRBJ1-1, with 8 bases lining up with TRBD1. After removal of 7 bases from V and 6 bases from J, the junction contained 7 bases not matched to a gene. Germline CDR1 SGHTA, CDR2 FQGNSA. CDR3 length: 13 residues. Here the CDR3 DNA reads TGTGCCAGCATGAGGCAGGGGGCCCCTGAAGCTTTCTCT. Translated: CASMRQGAPEAFS.

A single count supports this clonotype. The chain recombines TRBV7-3 with TRBJ1-4, with D possibly matching TRBD1 (5 bases). The CDR3 runs to 16 residues. From germline, CDR1 is SGHTA and CDR2 FQGTGA. Deletions cut 5 bases from V and 2 bases from J, with 15 bases between. This chain's CDR3 is CASSQGAGSTNEKLFF. For the CDR3, the DNA is TGTGCCAGCAGCCAAGGAGCAGGGTCCACTAATGAAAAACTGTTTTTT. Combining the CDR3 with reference TRBV7-3 and TRBJ1-4 gives the whole variable domain GAGVSQTPSNKVTEKGKYVELRCDPISGHTALYWYRQSLGQGPEFLIYFQGTGAADDSGLPNDRFFAVRPEGSVSTLKIQRTERGDSAVYLCASSQGAGSTNEKLFFGSGTQLSVL.

This clonotype was counted many times. V gene TRBV7-8 combines with J gene TRBJ2-2, with TRBD1 matching over 7 bases. Per the germline V gene, CDR1 is SGHVS and CDR2 is FQNEAQ. The CDR3 loop spans 15 amino acids. J lost 6 bases, V lost 0 bases, and 4 bases had no gene match. The CDR3 nucleotides are TGTGCCAGCAGCTTAGCCCGCGACAGGGCCGGGGAGCTGTTTTTT. Residues: CASSLARDRAGELFF.

This clonotype was observed many times. The chain carries TRBV4-1 and TRBJ1-5, with D maybe TRBD1 (5 bases). V was cut by 0 bases and J by 5 bases, with 17 bases left in between. Germline CDR1 and CDR2: MGHRA and YSYEKL. The CDR3 has 17 amino acids. DNA for the CDR3: TGCGCCAGCAGCCAAGAAGGAGCGGCAGGGCTTGATCAGCCCCAGCATTTT. Protein product: CASSQEGAAGLDQPQHF.

The table lists this clonotype with many counts. The CDR3 is CASSTQGREKLFF. The CDR3 DNA is TGTGCCAGTAGTACACAGGGAAGGGAAAAACTGTTTTTT. The chain uses TRBV19 and TRBJ1-4; a possible D gene is TRBD1 (6 bases). Germline-derived CDR1 and CDR2 are LNHDA and SQIVND (reference sequence). The CDR3 covers 13 residues. V was shortened by 4 bases and J by 8 bases, with 11 bases between the two germline ends. The variable domain in full, completed from reference TRBV19 and TRBJ1-4, reads DGGITQSPKYLFRKEGQNVTLSCEQNLNHDAMYWYRQDPGQGLRLIYYSQIVNDFQKGDIAEGYSVSREKKESFPLTVTSAQKNPTAFYLCASSTQGREKLFFGSGTQLSVL.

As for this clonotype: This may be a read error, as it is one base from a much larger clone. The J gene is TRBJ2-7, the V gene TRBV5-6; 10 positions match TRBD2. Germline values: CDR1 SGHDT, CDR2 YYEEEE. There are 16 residues in the CDR3. The CDR3 DNA reads TGTGCCAGCAGCCGAGAAACTAGCGGGGCAACCTACGACCAGTACTTC. Its protein is CASSRETSGATYDQYF.

The chain uses TRBV10-3 and TRBJ1-1; perhaps TRBD1 as D (5 bases). Per the germline V gene, CDR1 is ENHRY and CDR2 is SYGVKD. Trimming stripped 3 bases from V and 1 base from J, with 9 bases between. The CDR3 runs 14 residues. As DNA, the CDR3 is TGTGCCATCAGTGACGTTGGGACGAACACTGAAGCTTTCTTT. As protein: CAISDVGTNTEAFF.

This clonotype was found many times. The chain joins TRBV13 to TRBJ2-5; the match to TRBD1 covers 7 bases. This CDR3 is 15 amino acids long. V was pared by 6 bases and J by 3 bases, with 10 bases of the junction left unmatched. Germline CDR1 PRHDT, CDR2 FYEKMQ (reference sequence). The CDR3 is CASSIIGTAKETQYF. CDR3 sequence (DNA): TGTGCCAGCAGTATTATCGGGACAGCCAAAGAGACCCAGTACTTC.

V and J are TRBV2 and TRBJ1-4; D call uncertain. There are 14 residues in the CDR3. Germline loops: CDR1 SNHLY, CDR2 FYNNEI. With 8 bases removed from V and 6 bases from J, the gap between germline ends came to 16 bases. As DNA, the CDR3 is TGTGCCAGCGGGAGTACAGTTATTGATGAAAAACTGTTTTTT. It yields the protein CASGSTVIDEKLFF.

As regards this clonotype: An end of the junction differs from the germline gene, which may be a read error. The rearrangement uses TRBV6-1 and TRBJ1-2; no reliable D call. This CDR3 contains 10 residues. CDR1 and CDR2 from the germline V gene are MNHNS and SASEGT. As DNA, the CDR3 is TGTGCCAGCAGTGAAAGGACGGCTCTCTTC. It yields the protein CASSERTALF.

This clonotype occurred many times. CDR3 DNA sequence: TGCAGTGCTAGAGATTTCCTTAGCGGGGGGTCAATTGTGTTCTTC. Translated: CSARDFLSGGSIVFF. This chain connects TRBV20-1 to TRBJ2-1; 10 nucleotides match TRBD2. V shed 0 bases and J 15 bases; nucleotides not matched to a gene: 14. The CDR3 has 15 residues. Germline loops: CDR1 DFQATT, CDR2 SNEGSKA (reference sequence).

This clonotype was observed at least ten times. The gene calls are TRBV20-1 and TRBJ2-3; 12 bases are a match to TRBD1. The V gene end was trimmed by 1 base and the J gene end by 4 bases; junction bases not matched to a gene: 6. The germline V gene encodes CDR1 DFQATT and CDR2 SNEGSKA (reference sequence). This CDR3 is built from 16 residues. This CDR3 reads CSARVPGQGAADTQYF. CDR3 DNA sequence: TGCAGTGCTAGAGTCCCGGGACAGGGGGCGGCAGATACGCAGTATTTT.

This clonotype was recorded many times. This rearrangement joins TRBV5-1 to TRBJ1-6, with 11 bases identical to TRBD1. CDR1 and CDR2 (germline): SGHRS, YFSETQ. V shed 1 base, J shed 8 bases, and the junction held 2 bases outside the gene matches. The CDR3 contains 15 residues. The CDR3 sequence is CASSLWTGGDSPLHF. The CDR3 nucleotides are TGCGCCAGCAGCTTGTGGACAGGGGGCGATTCACCCCTCCACTTT.

This clonotype was picked up many times. The chain links TRBV29-1 to TRBJ2-2; perhaps TRBD2 as D (6 bases). The CDR3 extends over 14 amino acids. CDR1 and CDR2 from the germline V gene are SQVTM and ANQGSEA. The germline V and J ends were trimmed by 3 bases and 0 bases, with 8 bases remaining between them. The CDR3 loop is CSVDRGTNTGELFF. The CDR3 DNA follows: TGCAGCGTTGATCGGGGGACGAACACCGGGGAGCTGTTTTTT.

The gene calls are TRBV2 and TRBJ2-5; D unclear. This CDR3 region has 13 residues. Trimming took 7 bases from V and 5 from J, leaving 14 bases between them. Germline CDR1 is SNHLY and CDR2 is FYNNEI. The CDR3 DNA sequence: TGTGCCAGCACGGGTGGGGTAGGGGAGACCCAGTACTTC. Encoded protein: CASTGGVGETQYF.

This clonotype was detected a few times. CDR3 region: CASSPGLYEQYF. CDR3 coding DNA: TGTGCCAGCAGCCCTGGTCTCTACGAGCAGTACTTC. This chain joins TRBV5-4 and TRBJ2-7; D unresolved. V shed 4 bases and J shed 3 bases, with 8 bases lying between them. Germline CDR1 reads SGHNT; CDR2 reads YYREEE (reference sequence). The CDR3 covers 12 residues.

V gene TRBV2 combines with J gene TRBJ1-2, with D unresolved. V lost 6 bases and J 4 bases, leaving 18 bases between the germline ends. From germline, CDR1 is SNHLY and CDR2 FYNNEI. This CDR3 comprises 15 residues. The CDR3 DNA reads as TGTGCCAGCAGCCCACAAACTGGAGGGTTCTATGGCTACACCTTC. As protein: CASSPQTGGFYGYTF.

The gene calls are TRBV7-2 and TRBJ1-1, with TRBD1 matching 7 bases. The V and J ends lost 5 bases and 4 bases, in that order; junction bases with no gene match: 7. The CDR3 extends over 14 amino acids. Germline CDR1 SGHTA, CDR2 FQGNSA. CDR3 bases: TGTGCCAGCAGCCCCGGGACAGTGGTCACTGAAGCTTTCTTT. Translated: CASSPGTVVTEAFF.

This clonotype came up many times. The V gene is TRBV19, the J gene TRBJ2-3; weak D call: TRBD1 (6 bases). From germline, CDR1 is LNHDA and CDR2 SQIVND (reference sequence). This CDR3 contains 14 residues. The ends were cut back, 5 bases at V and 4 bases at J, with 13 bases in the middle. DNA of the CDR3: TGTGCCAGTAGTTCCTCCACAGGGTCAGATACGCAGTATTTT. Its translation: CASSSSTGSDTQYF.

This clonotype was seen repeatedly, ten times or more. The V gene is TRBV14, the J gene TRBJ2-1; D might be TRBD1 (5 bases). V lost 1 base to trimming and J lost 9 bases, with 13 bases between them. The CDR3 totals 14 residues. The germline CDR1 and CDR2 sequences are SGHDN and FVKESK. The CDR3 reads CASSQVLGRGEQFF. CDR3 in DNA: TGTGCCAGCAGCCAAGTACTGGGTAGGGGTGAGCAGTTCTTC.

This clonotype has just a few counts. This chain uses TRBV27 with TRBJ1-2, with D hard to call. The CDR3 loop spans 15 amino acids. Germline assignment: CDR1 MNHEY and CDR2 SMNVEV (reference sequence). V dropped 0 bases and J dropped 7 bases, with 15 bases sitting between them. CDR3 nucleotide sequence: TGTGCCAGCAGTTTATCGAGAGCGGGGTCGGGTGGCTACACCTTC. Protein sequence: CASSLSRAGSGGYTF.

To note about this clonotype: No conserved phenylalanine or tryptophan ends this CDR3, so it is likely a read error. CDR3 protein: CASSDRGGTYEKLFL. The CDR3 bases are TGTGCCAGCAGTGACCGCGGGGGAACTTATGAAAAACTGTTTCTT. J is TRBJ1-4 and V is TRBV10-3, with a possible D match to TRBD1 (5 bases). The germline gives CDR1 ENHRY, CDR2 SYGVKD. This CDR3 spans 15 amino acids.